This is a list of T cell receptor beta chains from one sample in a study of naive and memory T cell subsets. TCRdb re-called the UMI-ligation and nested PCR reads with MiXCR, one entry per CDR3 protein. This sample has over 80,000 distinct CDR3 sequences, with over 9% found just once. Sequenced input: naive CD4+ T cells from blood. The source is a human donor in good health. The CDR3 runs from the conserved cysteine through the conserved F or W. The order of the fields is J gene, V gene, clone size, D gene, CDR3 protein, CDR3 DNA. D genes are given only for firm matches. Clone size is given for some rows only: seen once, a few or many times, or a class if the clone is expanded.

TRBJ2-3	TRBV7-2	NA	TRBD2	CTSSLSPPSGKTQYF	TGTACCAGCAGCCTTAGCCCCCCCAGCGGGAAGACGCAGTATTTT
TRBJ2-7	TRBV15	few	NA	CATSYPGPVRYF	TGTGCCACCTCCTACCCAGGGCCGGTGCGGTACTTC
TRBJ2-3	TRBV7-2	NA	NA	CASSPRDGTSTDTQYF	TGTGCCAGCAGCCCGAGGGACGGAACTAGCACAGATACGCAGTATTTT
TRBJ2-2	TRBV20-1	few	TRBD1	CSARGGRAVNTGELFF	TGCAGTGCAAGAGGGGGCAGGGCGGTAAACACCGGGGAGCTGTTTTTT
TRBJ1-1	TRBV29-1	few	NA	CSGSPLGNTEAFF	TGCAGCGGCTCTCCTCTGGGCAACACTGAAGCTTTCTTT
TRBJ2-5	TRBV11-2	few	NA	CASSSRGEETQYF	TGTGCCAGCAGCTCCAGGGGGGAAGAGACCCAGTACTTC
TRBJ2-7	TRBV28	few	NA	CASWRGARYEQYF	TGTGCCAGCTGGCGGGGAGCCCGCTACGAGCAGTACTTC
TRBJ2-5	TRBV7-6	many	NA	CASSVGTTQETQYF	TGTGCCAGCAGCGTAGGGACCACCCAAGAGACCCAGTACTTC
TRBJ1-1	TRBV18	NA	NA	CASSPLENTEAFF	TGTGCCAGCTCACCGTTAGAGAACACTGAAGCTTTCTTT
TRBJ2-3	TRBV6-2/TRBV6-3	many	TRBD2	CASSLRTSGGLTDTQYF	TGTGCCAGCAGTTTGAGGACTAGCGGGGGGTTGACAGATACGCAGTATTTT
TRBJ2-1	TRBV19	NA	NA	CASSKSTGPRPYNEQFF	TGTGCCAGTAGTAAATCCACAGGCCCCCGGCCTTACAATGAGCAGTTCTTC
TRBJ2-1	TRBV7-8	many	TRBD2	CASSPGLAGAMSISDEQFF	TGTGCCAGCAGCCCGGGACTAGCGGGAGCCATGTCGATCTCCGATGAGCAGTTCTTC
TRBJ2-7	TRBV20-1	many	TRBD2	CSARGWTSGRPGYEQYF	TGCAGTGCTAGAGGGTGGACTAGCGGGAGGCCCGGATACGAGCAGTACTTC
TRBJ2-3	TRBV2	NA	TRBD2	CASTRTSSDTQYF	TGTGCCAGCACCCGGACTAGCTCGGATACGCAGTATTTT
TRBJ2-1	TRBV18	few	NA	CASSPTRGLGMEQFF	TGTGCCAGCTCACCGACCCGAGGTTTGGGTATGGAGCAGTTCTTC
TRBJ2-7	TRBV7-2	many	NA	CASSQDAGSAPYEQYF	TGTGCCAGCAGCCAAGACGCGGGCTCGGCCCCCTACGAGCAGTACTTC